This T cell receptor (beta chain) derives from a study of blood T cell repertoires in COVID-19. Study-wide background: Samples taken during acute and convalescent COVID-19 were collected in the United States, Italy and Spain. Sample material is recorded as cDNA or gDNA derived from T cells, B-cell-depleted T cells, or PBMCs.

The V gene end was trimmed by 0 bases and the J gene end by 1 base; junction bases not matched to a gene: 0. CDR1 and CDR2 (germline): SGHNT, YYREEE (reference sequence). This CDR3 is 15 amino acids long. A word on this clone: This sample includes further DNA sequences coding for the same CDR3.

As processed by the authors: Counts of nucleated cells, estimated from reference gene primer amplification, were obtained. Produced via immunoSEQ multiplex PCR; TCRdb's table is partial and in-frame only. From that table come the V and J calls and clone size; the DNA was used to work out D and trimming. Counted here are roughly 100,000 clones, 85% to 90% occurring once; the ten biggest clones make up around 4.5%. The sample comprised peripheral blood. V usage is TRBV5-4 and J usage is TRBJ2-1, with 8 positions matching TRBD1. This receptor was obtained from a man aged 45 to 65 with acute or convalescent COVID-19. The CDR3 is CASSLGQGSYNEQFF. For the CDR3, the DNA is TGTGCCAGCAGCTTGGGACAGGGGTCCTACAATGAGCAGTTCTTC. Supplemented by reference TRBV5-4 and TRBJ2-1, the full variable domain reads ETGVTQSPTHLIKTRGQQVTLRCSSQSGHNTVSWYQQALGQGPQFIFQYYREEENGRGNFPPRFSGLQFPNYSSELNVNALELDDSALYLCASSLGQGSYNEQFFGPGTRLTVL.